The clone carrying this T cell receptor beta chain is categorized as medium-sized (0.01 to 0.1%). This specimen comes from a study of HIV-infected children after antiretroviral therapy interruption. Unique molecular identifiers were included in an RNA-based 3' RACE TCR library. Each CDR3 protein gets one entry after TCRdb re-called the 3' RACE reads with MiXCR. The table shows several thousand distinct CDR3 sequences, with about 4.8% occurring only once. Treatment denoted: PENTA 11 planned treatment interruption arm or continuous ART arm. Germline V gene sequence: CDR1 MNHEY, CDR2 SVGAGI. V was cut by 8 bases and J by 1 base, with 11 bases left in between. The CDR3 extends over 13 amino acids.

The clonotype comes from a pool of human donors with HIV. The sequenced sample was CD45RO+ CD8+ T cells from PBMCs, pooled from several time points, obtained from a donor given antiretroviral therapy, either interrupted or continuous. The subset: memory CD8+ CD45RO+ CD45RA- T cells. This rearrangement joins TRBV6-5 to TRBJ1-1; D is perhaps TRBD1 (5 bases). The CDR3 loop is CASGVGTNTEAFF. CDR3 sequence (DNA): TGTGCCAGCGGAGTCGGGACGAACACTGAAGCTTTCTTT.